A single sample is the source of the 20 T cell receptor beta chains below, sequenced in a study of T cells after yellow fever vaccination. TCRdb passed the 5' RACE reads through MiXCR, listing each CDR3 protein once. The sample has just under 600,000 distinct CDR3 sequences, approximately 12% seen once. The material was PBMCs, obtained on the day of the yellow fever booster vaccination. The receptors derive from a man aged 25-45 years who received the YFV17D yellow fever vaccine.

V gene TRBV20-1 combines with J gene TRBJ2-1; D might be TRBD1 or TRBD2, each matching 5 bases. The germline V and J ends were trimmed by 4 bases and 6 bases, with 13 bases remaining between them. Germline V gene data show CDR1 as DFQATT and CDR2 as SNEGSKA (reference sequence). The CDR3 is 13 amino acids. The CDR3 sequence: CSAILGVSNEQFF. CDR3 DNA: TGCAGTGCTATCCTGGGGGTCTCCAATGAGCAGTTCTTC.

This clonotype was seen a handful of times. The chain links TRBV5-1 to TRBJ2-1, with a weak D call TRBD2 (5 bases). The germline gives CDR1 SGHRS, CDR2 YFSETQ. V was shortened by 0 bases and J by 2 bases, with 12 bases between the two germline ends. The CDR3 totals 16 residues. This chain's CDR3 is CASSLEASSPYNEQFF. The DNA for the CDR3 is TGCGCCAGCAGCTTGGAGGCTAGCTCTCCCTACAATGAGCAGTTCTTC.

The CDR3 sequence: CASSSQSLSTEAFF. The DNA for the CDR3 is TGCGCCAGCAGCTCCCAGAGTTTGAGCACTGAAGCTTTCTTT. The V and J genes are TRBV5-1 and TRBJ1-1; D not certain. V dropped 3 bases and J dropped 4 bases, with 13 bases sitting between them. The CDR3 extends over 14 amino acids. The germline CDR1 and CDR2 sequences are SGHRS and YFSETQ.

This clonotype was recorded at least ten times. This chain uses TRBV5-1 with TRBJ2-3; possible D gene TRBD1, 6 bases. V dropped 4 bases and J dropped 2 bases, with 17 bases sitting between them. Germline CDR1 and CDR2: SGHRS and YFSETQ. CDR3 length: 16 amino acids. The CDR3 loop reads CASSPQGQGITDTQYF. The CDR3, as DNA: TGCGCCAGCAGCCCCCAAGGCCAGGGGATCACAGATACGCAGTATTTT.

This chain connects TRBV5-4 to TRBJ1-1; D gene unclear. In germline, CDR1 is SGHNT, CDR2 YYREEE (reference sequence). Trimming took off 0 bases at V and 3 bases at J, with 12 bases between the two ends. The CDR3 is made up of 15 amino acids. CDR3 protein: CASSLVLARDTEAFF. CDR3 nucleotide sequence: TGTGCCAGCAGCTTGGTTCTCGCTAGGGACACTGAAGCTTTCTTT.

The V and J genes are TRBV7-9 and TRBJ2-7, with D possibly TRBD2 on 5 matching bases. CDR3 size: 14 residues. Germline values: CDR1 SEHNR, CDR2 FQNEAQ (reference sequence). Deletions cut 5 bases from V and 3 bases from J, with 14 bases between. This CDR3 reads CASSPSGIDYEQYF. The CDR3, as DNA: TGTGCCAGCAGCCCATCCGGGATTGACTACGAGCAGTACTTC.

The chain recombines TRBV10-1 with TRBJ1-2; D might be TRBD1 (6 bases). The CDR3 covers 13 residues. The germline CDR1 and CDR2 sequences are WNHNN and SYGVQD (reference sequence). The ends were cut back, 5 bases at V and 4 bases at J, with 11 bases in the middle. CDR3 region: CASSYRVGYGYTF. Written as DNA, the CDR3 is TGCGCCAGCAGTTACAGGGTCGGCTATGGCTACACCTTC.

The DNA of the CDR3 is TGCAGCGGCACACCTAGCGGGAGGACCTACAATGAGCAGTTCTTC. Translation gives CSGTPSGRTYNEQFF. The V and J genes are TRBV29-1 and TRBJ2-1, with 11 bases that match TRBD2. Germline V CDR1 and CDR2: SQVTM, ANQGSEA. The CDR3 has 15 amino acids. Trimming removed 7 bases from V and 2 bases from J; junction bases left unmatched: 7.

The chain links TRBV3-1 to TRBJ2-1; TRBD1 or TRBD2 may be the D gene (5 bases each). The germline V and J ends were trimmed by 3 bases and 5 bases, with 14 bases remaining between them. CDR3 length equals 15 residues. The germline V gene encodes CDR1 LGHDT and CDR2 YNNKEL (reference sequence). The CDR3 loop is CASSQPGRNNNEQFF. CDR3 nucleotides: TGTGCCAGCAGCCAGCCGGGACGGAATAACAATGAGCAGTTCTTC.

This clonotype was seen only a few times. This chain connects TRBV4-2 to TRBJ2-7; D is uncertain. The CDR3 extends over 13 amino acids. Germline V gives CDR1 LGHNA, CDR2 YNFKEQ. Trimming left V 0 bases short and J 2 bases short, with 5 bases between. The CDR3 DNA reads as TGTGCCAGCAGCCAAGAACTGACCTACGAGCAGTACTTC. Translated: CASSQELTYEQYF.

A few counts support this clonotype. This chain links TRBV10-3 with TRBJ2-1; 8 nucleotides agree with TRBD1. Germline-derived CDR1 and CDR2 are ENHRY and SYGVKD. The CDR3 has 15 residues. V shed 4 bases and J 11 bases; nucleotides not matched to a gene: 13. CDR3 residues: CAISGDRGPTTKQFF. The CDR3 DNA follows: TGTGCCATCAGTGGAGACAGGGGCCCTACCACAAAGCAGTTCTTC.

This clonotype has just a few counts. CDR3 nucleotide sequence: TGTGCCAGCGGACTAGCGGGAGAGACCCAGTACTTC. It specifies CASGLAGETQYF. The chain carries TRBV7-9 and TRBJ2-5; the match to TRBD2 covers 11 bases. This CDR3 spans 12 amino acids. After removal of 8 bases from V and 4 bases from J, the junction contained 0 bases not matched to a gene. CDR1 and CDR2 from the germline V gene are SEHNR and FQNEAQ (reference sequence). Full variable domain (rest looked up from reference TRBV7-9 and TRBJ2-5): DTGVSQNPRHKITKRGQNVTFRCDPISEHNRLYWYRQTLGQGPEFLTYFQNEAQLEKSRLLSDRFSAERPKGSFSTLEIQRTEQGDSAMYLCASGLAGETQYFGPGTRLLVL.

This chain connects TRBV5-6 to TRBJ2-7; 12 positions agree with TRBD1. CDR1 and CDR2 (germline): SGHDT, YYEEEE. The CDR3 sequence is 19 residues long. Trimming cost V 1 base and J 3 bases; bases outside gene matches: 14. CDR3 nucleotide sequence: TGTGCCAGCAGCTTGACGCGGGACAGGGGGCGGACTAGTTTCTACGAGCAGTACTTC. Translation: CASSLTRDRGRTSFYEQYF.

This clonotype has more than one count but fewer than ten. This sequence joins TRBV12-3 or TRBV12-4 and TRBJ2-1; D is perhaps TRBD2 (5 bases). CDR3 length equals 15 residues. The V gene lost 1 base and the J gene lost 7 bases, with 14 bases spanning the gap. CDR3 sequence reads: CASSLVPGKDNEQFF. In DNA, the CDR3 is TGTGCCAGCAGTTTAGTCCCGGGAAAGGATAATGAGCAGTTCTTC.

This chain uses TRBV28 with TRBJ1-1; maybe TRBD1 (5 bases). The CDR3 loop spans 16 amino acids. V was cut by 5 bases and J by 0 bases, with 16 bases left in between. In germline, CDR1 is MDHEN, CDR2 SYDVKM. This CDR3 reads CASSPLTAVMNTEAFF. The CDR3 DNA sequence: TGTGCCAGCAGTCCCCTGACAGCTGTCATGAACACTGAAGCTTTCTTT.

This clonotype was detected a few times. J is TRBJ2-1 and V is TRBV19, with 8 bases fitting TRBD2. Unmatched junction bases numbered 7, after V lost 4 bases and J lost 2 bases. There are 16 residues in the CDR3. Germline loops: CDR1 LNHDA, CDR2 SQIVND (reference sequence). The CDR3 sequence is CASSTIAGGAYNEQFF. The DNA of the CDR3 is TGTGCCAGTAGTACCATCGCGGGAGGAGCCTACAATGAGCAGTTCTTC.

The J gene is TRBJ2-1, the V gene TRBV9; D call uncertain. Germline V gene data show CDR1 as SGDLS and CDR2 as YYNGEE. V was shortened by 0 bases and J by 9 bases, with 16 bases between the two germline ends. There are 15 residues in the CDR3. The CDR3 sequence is CASSVESFLGSEQFF. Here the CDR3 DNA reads TGTGCCAGCAGCGTAGAGTCTTTTCTAGGTAGTGAGCAGTTCTTC. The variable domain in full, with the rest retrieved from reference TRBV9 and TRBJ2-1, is DSGVTQTPKHLITATGQRVTLRCSPRSGDLSVYWYQQSLDQGLQFLIQYYNGEERAKGNILERFSAQQFPDLHSELNLSSLELGDSALYFCASSVESFLGSEQFFGPGTRLTVL.

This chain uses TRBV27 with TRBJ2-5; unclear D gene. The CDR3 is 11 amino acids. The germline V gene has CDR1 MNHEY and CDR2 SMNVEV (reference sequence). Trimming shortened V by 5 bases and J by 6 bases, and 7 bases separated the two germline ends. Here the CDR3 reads CASSNDQTQYF. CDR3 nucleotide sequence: TGTGCCAGCAGTAACGATCAGACCCAGTACTTC.

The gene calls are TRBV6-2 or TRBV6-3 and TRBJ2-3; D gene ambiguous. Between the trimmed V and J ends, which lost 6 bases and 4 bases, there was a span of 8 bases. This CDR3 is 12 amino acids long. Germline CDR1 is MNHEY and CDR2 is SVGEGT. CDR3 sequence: CASSLIADTQYF. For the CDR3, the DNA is TGTGCCAGCAGCCTAATTGCAGATACGCAGTATTTT.

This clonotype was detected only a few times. The CDR3 region is CASSSSVSYNEQFF. DNA of the CDR3: TGTGCCAGCAGCTCTTCCGTCTCCTACAATGAGCAGTTCTTC. V gene TRBV7-9 combines with J gene TRBJ2-1; D not resolved. The CDR3 loop spans 14 amino acids. V lost 4 bases and J 0 bases, leaving 7 bases between the germline ends. The germline CDR1 and CDR2 sequences are SEHNR and FQNEAQ (reference sequence).